This T cell receptor beta chain is drawn from a study of T cells after yellow fever vaccination. Study-level results: Only a minor proportion of clonotypes was detected across both CD4 and CD8 compartments. The study re-detected most primary-vaccination clones after the booster (approximately 97% CD4, 88% CD8).

TCRdb ran MiXCR on the 5' RACE reads and lists one entry per CDR3 protein. This table holds roughly 74,000 distinct CDR3 sequences, more than 5.5% found once. The CDR3 totals 16 residues. The germline gives CDR1 LGHNA, CDR2 YNFKEQ. V gave up 3 bases and J gave up 0 bases, with 12 bases separating them. A note on this clonotype: What it recognizes is unknown.

The sequence was obtained from a man between 18 and 35 years old who received the YFV17D yellow fever vaccine. The starting material was CD8+ T cells sorted from PBMCs, obtained roughly 5 days after the first yellow fever vaccination. The chain is built from TRBV4-2 and TRBJ2-1; D is perhaps TRBD2 (6 bases). CDR3 DNA sequence: TGTGCCAGCAGCCATGGGGACTCAAGCTCCTACAATGAGCAGTTCTTC. Translating gives CASSHGDSSSYNEQFF.